The clone carrying this T cell receptor (beta chain) was recorded a few times. Target depth was 1 in 200,000 to 1 in 1 million T cells, about 10x per clonotype. Sequencing used immunoSEQ multiplex PCR; TCRdb keeps in-frame clones, though not all of them. Found here are some 40,000 clones, 65% to 70% of them singletons; the top ten hold less than 7.5%. This entry is derived from a study of cytotoxic CD8 clonotypes in ibrutinib-treated CLL. CDR3 length equals 14 residues. Trimming stripped 5 bases from V and 5 bases from J, with 15 bases between. Per germline, CDR1 MNHEY and CDR2 SVGAGI. V usage is TRBV6-5 and J usage is TRBJ1-1, with D unresolved. The clonotype comes from a human donor with chronic lymphocytic leukemia. Sample: PBMCs, taken at disease progression, from a patient treated with ibrutinib. The CDR3 DNA is TGTGCCAGCAGTCGCCGGGAGGGAGAGACTGAAGCTTTCTTT. Translated: CASSRREGETEAFF.